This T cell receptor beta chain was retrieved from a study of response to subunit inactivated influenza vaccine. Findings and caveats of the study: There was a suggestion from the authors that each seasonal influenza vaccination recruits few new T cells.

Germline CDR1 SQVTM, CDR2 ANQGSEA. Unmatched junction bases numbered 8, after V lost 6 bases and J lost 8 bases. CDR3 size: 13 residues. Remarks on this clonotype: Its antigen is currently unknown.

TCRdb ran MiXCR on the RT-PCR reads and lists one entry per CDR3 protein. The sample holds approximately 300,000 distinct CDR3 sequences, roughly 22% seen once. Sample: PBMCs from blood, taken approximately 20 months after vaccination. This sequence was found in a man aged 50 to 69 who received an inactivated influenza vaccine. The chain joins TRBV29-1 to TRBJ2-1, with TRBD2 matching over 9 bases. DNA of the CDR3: TGCAGCGTAGCGGGACTAGCCGCGGATGAGCAGTTCTTC. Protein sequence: CSVAGLAADEQFF.